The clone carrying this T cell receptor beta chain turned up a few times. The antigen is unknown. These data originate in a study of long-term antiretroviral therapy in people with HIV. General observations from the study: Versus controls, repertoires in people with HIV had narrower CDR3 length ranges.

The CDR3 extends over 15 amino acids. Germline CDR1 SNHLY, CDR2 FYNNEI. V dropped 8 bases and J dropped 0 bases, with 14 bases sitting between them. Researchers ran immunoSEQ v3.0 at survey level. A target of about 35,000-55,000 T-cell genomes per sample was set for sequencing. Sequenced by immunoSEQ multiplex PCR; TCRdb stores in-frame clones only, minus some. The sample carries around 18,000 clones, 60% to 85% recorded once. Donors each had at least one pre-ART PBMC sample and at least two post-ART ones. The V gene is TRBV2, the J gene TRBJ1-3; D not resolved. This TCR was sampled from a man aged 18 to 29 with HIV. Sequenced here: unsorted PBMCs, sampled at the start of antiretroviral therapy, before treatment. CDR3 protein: CASGLEQSSGNTIYF. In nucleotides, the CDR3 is TGTGCCAGCGGGTTGGAACAGTCCTCTGGAAACACCATATATTTT.